This T cell receptor beta chain was obtained from a study of shared clonotypes between healthy human individuals. Investigators spread the genomic DNA of each subset evenly over several immunoSEQ plates. Study processing details: Filtering differed, since immunoSEQ gave only junction sequences and no quality scores. The protocol was immunoSEQ multiplex PCR, while the TCRdb copy is restricted to in-frame clones and leaves out a portion. The V and J calls and clone size were taken over from that table, and D and trimming were inferred from the DNA. The data show fewer than 850,000 clones, with approximately 79% seen just once and under 2% held by the top ten. Germline V gives CDR1 LNHDA, CDR2 SQIVND (reference sequence). The CDR3 spans 14 residues. V was pared by 3 bases and J by 5 bases, with 10 bases between. CD4+ cells were split into CD45RA+ naive and CD45RA-negative memory subsets.

Sequencing used memory CD4+ T cells sorted from blood. Subset in this sample: CD45RA-negative fraction. The receptor was derived from a woman aged 30 to 39 in good health. V usage is TRBV19 and J usage is TRBJ1-4; no reliable D call. The CDR3 here is CASSIGVGNEKLFF. CDR3 DNA sequence: TGTGCCAGTAGTATCGGGGTCGGAAATGAAAAACTGTTTTTT.